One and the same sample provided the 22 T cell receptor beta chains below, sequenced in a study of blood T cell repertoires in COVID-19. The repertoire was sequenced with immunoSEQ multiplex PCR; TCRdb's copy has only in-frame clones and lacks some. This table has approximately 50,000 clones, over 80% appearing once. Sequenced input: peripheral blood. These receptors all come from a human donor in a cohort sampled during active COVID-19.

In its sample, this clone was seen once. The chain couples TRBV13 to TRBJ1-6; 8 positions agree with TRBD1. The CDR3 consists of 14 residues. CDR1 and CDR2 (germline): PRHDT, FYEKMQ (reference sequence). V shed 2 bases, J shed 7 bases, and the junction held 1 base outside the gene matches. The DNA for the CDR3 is TGTGCCAGCAGCTTACGACAGGGGAATTCACCCCTCCACTTT. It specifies CASSLRQGNSPLHF.

This chain's CDR3 is CASSPAGTGATYEQYF. CDR3 coding DNA: TGTGCCAGCAGTCCAGCGGGGACAGGGGCCACCTACGAGCAGTACTTC. This chain uses TRBV27 with TRBJ2-7; 10 nucleotides align to TRBD1. Germline-derived CDR1 and CDR2 are MNHEY and SMNVEV (reference sequence). The J segment lost 2 bases and the V segment lost 5 bases, leaving 9 bases of the junction unmatched. This CDR3 is built from 16 residues.

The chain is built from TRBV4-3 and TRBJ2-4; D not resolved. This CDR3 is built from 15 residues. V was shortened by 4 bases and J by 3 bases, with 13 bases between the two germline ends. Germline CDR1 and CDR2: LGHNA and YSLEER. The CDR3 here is CASSLTSPGKNIQYF. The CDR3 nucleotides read TGCGCCAGCAGCCTAACTTCGCCAGGCAAAAACATTCAGTACTTC.

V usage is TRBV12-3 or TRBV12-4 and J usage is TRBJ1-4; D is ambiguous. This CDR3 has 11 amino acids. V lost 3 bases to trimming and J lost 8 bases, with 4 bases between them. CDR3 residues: CASSFREKLFF. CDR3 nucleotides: TGTGCCAGCAGTTTTCGGGAAAAACTGTTTTTT.

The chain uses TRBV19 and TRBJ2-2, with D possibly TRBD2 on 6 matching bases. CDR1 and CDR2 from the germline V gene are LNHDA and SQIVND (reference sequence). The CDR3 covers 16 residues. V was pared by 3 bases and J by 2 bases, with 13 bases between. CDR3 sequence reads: CASSILGGINTGELFF. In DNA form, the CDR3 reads TGTGCCAGTAGTATTCTGGGGGGAATAAACACCGGGGAGCTGTTTTTT.

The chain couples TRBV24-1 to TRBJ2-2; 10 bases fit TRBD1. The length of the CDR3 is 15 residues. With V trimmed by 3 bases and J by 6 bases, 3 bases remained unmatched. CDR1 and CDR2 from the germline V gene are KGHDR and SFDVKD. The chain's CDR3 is CATSDGDRGPGELFF. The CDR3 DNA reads TGTGCCACCAGTGATGGCGACAGGGGGCCCGGGGAGCTGTTTTTT.

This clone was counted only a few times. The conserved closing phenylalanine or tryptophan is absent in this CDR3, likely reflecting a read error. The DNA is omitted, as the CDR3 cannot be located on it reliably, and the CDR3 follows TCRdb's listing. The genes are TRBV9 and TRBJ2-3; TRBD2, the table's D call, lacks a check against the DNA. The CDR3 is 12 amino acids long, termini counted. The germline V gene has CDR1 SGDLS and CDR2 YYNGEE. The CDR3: CASSVALAGKQY.

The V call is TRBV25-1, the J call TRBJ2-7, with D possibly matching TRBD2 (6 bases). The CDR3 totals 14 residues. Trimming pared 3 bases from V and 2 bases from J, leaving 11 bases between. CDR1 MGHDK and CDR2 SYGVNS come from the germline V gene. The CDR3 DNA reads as TGTGCCAGCAGTGAGCTCCGGGAGCCCTACGAGCAGTACTTC. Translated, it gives CASSELREPYEQYF.

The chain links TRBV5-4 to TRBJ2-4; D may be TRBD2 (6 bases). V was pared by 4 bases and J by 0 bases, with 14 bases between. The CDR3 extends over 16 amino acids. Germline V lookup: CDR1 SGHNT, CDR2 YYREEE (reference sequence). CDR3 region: CASSPRGGLAKNIQYF. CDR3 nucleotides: TGTGCCAGCAGCCCCCGCGGAGGGCTAGCCAAAAACATTCAGTACTTC.

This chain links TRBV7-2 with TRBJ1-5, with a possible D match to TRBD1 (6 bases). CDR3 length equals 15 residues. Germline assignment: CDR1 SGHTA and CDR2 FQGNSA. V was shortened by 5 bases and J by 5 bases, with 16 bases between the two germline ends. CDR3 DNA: TGTGCCAGCAGCCTCGACAGGAGCTCGTATCAGCCCCAGCATTTT. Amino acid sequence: CASSLDRSSYQPQHF.

The CDR3 region is CASNPQGRGTEAFF. CDR3 DNA sequence: TGTGCCAGCAACCCACAGGGACGCGGCACTGAAGCTTTCTTT. The J gene is TRBJ1-1, the V gene TRBV6-5, with a possible D match to TRBD1 (6 bases). The CDR3 is 14 amino acids. The germline V gene has CDR1 MNHEY and CDR2 SVGAGI. The V gene lost 7 bases and the J gene lost 4 bases, with 16 bases spanning the gap.

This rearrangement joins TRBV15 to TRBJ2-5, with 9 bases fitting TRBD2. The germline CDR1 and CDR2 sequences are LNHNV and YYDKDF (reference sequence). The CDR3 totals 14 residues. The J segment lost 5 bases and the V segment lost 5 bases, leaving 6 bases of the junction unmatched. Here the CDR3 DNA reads TGTGCCACCAGCTACGGACTAGCGCGGGAGACCCAGTACTTC. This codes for CATSYGLARETQYF.

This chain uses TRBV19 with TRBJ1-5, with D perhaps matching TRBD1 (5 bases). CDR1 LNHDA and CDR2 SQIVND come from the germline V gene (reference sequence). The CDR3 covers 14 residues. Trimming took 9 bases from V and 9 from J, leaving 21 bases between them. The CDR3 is CASTTRAGFGPQHF. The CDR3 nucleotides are TGTGCCAGCACGACCAGGGCGGGATTTGGGCCCCAGCATTTT.

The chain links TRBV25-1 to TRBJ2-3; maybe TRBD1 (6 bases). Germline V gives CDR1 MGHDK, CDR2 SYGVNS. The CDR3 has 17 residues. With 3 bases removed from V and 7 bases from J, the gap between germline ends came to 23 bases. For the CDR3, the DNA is TGTGCCAGCAGTGATCCACCCCGGGACACCACAGATCATACGCAGTATTTT. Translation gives CASSDPPRDTTDHTQYF.

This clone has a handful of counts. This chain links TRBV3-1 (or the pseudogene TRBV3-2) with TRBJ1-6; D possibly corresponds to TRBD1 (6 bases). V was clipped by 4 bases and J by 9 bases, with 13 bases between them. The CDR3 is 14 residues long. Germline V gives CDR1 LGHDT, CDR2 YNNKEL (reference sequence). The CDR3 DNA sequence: TGTGCCAGCAGCCCACGCGGGGGCGGTTCACCCCTCCACTTT. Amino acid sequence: CASSPRGGGSPLHF.

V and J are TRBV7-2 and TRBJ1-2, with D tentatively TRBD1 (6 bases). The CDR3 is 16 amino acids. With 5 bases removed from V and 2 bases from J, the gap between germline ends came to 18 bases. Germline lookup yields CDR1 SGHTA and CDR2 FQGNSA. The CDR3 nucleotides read TGTGCCAGCAGCCCCCAAAAACAGGGATTCAACTATGGCTACACCTTC. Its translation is CASSPQKQGFNYGYTF.

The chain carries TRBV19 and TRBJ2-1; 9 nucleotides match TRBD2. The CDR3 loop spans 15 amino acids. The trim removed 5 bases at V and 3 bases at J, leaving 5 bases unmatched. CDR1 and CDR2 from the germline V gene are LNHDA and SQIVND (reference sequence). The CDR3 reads CASSVGLADYNEQFF. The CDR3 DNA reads TGTGCCAGTAGTGTGGGACTAGCTGACTACAATGAGCAGTTCTTC.

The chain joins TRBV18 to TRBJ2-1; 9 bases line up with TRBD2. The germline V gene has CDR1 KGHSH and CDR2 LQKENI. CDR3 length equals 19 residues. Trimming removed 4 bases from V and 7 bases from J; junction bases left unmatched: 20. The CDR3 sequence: CASSLGRGLAGLIGNEQFF. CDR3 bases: TGTGCCAGCTCACTGGGTCGCGGGCTAGCGGGGCTTATTGGGAATGAGCAGTTCTTC.

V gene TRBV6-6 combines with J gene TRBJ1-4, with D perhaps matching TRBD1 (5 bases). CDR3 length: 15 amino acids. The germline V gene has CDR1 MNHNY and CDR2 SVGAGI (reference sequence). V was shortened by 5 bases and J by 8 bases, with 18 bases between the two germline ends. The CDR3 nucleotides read TGTGCCAGCAGTGCCCCGGGGCGGGGCGAGGAAAAACTGTTTTTT. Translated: CASSAPGRGEEKLFF.

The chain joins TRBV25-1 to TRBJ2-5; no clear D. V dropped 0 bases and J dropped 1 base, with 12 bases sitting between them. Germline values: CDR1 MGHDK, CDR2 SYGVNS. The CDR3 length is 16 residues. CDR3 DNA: TGTGCCAGCAGTGAATATCTTCGCGGCAGCCAAGAGACCCAGTACTTC. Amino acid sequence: CASSEYLRGSQETQYF. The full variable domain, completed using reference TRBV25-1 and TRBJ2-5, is EADIYQTPRYLVIGTGKKITLECSQTMGHDKMYWYQQDPGMELHLIHYSYGVNSTEKGDLSSESTVSRIRTEHFPLTLESARPSHTSQYLCASSEYLRGSQETQYFGPGTRLLVL.

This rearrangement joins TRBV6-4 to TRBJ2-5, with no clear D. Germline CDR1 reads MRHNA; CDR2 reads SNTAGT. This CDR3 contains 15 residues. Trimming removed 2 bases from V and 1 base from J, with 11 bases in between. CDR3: CASSDRKLAQETQYF. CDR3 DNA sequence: TGTGCCAGCAGTGACCGAAAACTCGCCCAAGAGACCCAGTACTTC.

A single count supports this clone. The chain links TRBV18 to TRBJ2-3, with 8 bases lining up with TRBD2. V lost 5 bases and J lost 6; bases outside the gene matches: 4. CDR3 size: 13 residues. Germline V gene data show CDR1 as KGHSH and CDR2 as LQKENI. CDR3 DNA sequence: TGTGCCAGCTCATCCAGCGGGGGCGATACGCAGTATTTT. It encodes CASSSSGGDTQYF.